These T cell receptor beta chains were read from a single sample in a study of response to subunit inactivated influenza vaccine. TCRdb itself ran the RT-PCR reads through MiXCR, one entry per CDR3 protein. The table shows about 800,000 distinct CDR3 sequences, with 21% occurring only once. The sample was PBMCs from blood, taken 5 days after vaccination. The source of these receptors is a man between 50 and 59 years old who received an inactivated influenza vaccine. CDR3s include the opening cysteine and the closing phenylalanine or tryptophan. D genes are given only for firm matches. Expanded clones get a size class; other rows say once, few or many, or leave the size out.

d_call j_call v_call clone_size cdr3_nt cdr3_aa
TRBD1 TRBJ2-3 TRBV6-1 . TGTGCCAGCGGGAGGAGGGACAGGGGAGGAGATACGCAGTATTTT CASGRRDRGGDTQYF
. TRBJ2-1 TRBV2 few TGTGCCAGCATCATTTCGGGAGAACACAATGAGCAGTTCTTC CASIISGEHNEQFF
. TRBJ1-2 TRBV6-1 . TGTGCCAGCAGTCGGGGACTTTTTAGTGGCTACACCTTC CASSRGLFSGYTF
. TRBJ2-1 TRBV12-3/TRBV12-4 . TGTGCCAGCAGTTTAAGGCAAAAGAACAATGAGCAGTTCTTC CASSLRQKNNEQFF
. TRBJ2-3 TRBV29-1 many TGCAGCGTTGAAGATCTAGATACGCAGTATTTT CSVEDLDTQYF
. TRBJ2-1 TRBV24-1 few TGTGCCACCAGTGATCCCCGGTCTCACTCCTACAATGAGCAGTTCTTC CATSDPRSHSYNEQFF
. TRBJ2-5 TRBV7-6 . TGTGCCAGCAGCCCGACGGACAGCCGTGAGACCCAGTACTTC CASSPTDSRETQYF
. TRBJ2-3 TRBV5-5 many TGTGCCAGCAGCTTCCCCCCGGTGCGGTCAGATACGCAGTATTTT CASSFPPVRSDTQYF
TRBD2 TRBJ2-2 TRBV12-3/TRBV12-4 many TGTGCCAGCAGTCCGGGACTAGCGGGGGTCACCGGGGAGCTGTTTTTT CASSPGLAGVTGELFF
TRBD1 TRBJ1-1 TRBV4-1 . TGCGCCAGCAGCCCTGGGACAGCCTTGTGGACTGAAGCTTTCTTT CASSPGTALWTEAFF
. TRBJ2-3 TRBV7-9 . TGTGCCAGCAGCTTAATCGGGGGAGCAAGCACAGATACGCAGTATTTT CASSLIGGASTDTQYF
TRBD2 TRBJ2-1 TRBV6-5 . TGTGCCAGCAGTTACTCGGGGACTAGCAATGAGCAGTTCTTC CASSYSGTSNEQFF
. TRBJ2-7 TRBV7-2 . TGTGCCAGCAGCTTAAACCTGGGCTTTGAGCAGTACTTC CASSLNLGFEQYF
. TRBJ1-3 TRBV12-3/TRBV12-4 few TGTGCCAGCAGTCCGGTCGCTGGAAACACCATATATTTT CASSPVAGNTIYF
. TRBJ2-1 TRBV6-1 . TGTGCCAGCGATGGCGGGGTCTCCTACAATGAGCAGTTCTTC CASDGGVSYNEQFF
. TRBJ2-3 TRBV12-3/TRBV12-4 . TGTGCCAGCAGTCGGGAATTCTTCACAGATACGCAGTATTTT CASSREFFTDTQYF
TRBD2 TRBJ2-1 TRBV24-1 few TGTGCCACCAGTGATTTAATGGGAGGGCGCAACAATGAGCAGTTCTTC CATSDLMGGRNNEQFF
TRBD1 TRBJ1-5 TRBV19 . TGTGCCAGTACCCCAGGACAGGGCGGCCAGCCCCAGCATTTT CASTPGQGGQPQHF
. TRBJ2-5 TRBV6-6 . TGTGCCAGCAGTTATCACCAAGAGACCCAGTACTTC CASSYHQETQYF
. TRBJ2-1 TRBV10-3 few TGTGCCATCAGTGTAGCCCTGAATGAGCAGTTCTTC CAISVALNEQFF
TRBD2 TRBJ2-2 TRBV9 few TGTGCCAGCAGCGCCTTGGGGACTAGCGCCGGGGAGCTGTTTTTT CASSALGTSAGELFF
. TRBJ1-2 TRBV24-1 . TGTGCCACCAGTGATGACATTAACTATGGCTACACCTTC CATSDDINYGYTF
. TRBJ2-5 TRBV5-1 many TGTGCCAGCAGCTTAGTACCACAAGAGACCCAGTACTTC CASSLVPQETQYF
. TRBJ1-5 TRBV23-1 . TGCGCCAGCAGTCAATACGGGGCCATTGCTCAGCCCCAGCATTTT CASSQYGAIAQPQHF
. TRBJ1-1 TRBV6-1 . TGTGCCAGCAGACCACCAGGTGATTGGGCTGAAGCTTTCTTT CASRPPGDWAEAFF
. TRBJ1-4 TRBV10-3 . TGTGCCATCAGCGAGTTAAATCCAACTAATGAAAAACTGTTTTTT CAISELNPTNEKLFF
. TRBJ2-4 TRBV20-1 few TGCAGTGCTAGTGGCAGCTCCCTAGCCAAAAACATTCAGTACTTC CSASGSSLAKNIQYF
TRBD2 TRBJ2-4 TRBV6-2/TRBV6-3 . TGTGCCAGCAGTCCCCGAAAATTAGCGGGAATAGCCAAAAACATTCAGTACTTC CASSPRKLAGIAKNIQYF
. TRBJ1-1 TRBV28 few TGTGCCAGCAGTTTTGCCCAGGAGATTAAAGCTTTCTTT CASSFAQEIKAFF
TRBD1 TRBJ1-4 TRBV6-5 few TGTGCCAGCAGTTGGGGACAGGGACCAACTAATGAAAAACTGTTTTTT CASSWGQGPTNEKLFF
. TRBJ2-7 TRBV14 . TGTGCCAGCAGCCAATTAACAGCCTTCTACGAGCAGTACTTC CASSQLTAFYEQYF
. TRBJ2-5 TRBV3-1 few TGTGCCAGCAGCCCGACCCTAGCGTCCCAAGAGACCCAGTACTTC CASSPTLASQETQYF